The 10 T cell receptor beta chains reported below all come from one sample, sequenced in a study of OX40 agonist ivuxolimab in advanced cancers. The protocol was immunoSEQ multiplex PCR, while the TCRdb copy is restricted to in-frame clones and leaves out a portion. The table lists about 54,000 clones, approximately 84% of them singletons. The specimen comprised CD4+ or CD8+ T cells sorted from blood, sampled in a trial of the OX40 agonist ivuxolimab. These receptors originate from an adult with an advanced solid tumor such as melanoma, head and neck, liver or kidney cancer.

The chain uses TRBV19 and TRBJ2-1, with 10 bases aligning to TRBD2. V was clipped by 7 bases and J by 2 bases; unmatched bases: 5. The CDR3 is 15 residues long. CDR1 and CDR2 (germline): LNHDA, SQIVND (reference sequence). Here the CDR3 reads CASIRAGGTYNEQFF. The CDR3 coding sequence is TGTGCCAGTATTCGAGCGGGAGGGACCTACAATGAGCAGTTCTTC.

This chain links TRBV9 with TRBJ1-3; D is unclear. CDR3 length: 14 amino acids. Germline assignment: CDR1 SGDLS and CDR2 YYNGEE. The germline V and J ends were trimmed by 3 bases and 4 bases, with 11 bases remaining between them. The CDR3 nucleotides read TGTGCCAGCAGCGAAGTACCTGAGGGAAACACCATATATTTT. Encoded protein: CASSEVPEGNTIYF.

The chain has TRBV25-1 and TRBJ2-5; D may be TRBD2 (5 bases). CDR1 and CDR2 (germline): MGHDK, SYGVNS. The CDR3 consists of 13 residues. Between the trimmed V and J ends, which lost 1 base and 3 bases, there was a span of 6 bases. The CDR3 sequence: CASSESGEETQYF. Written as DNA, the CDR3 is TGTGCCAGCAGTGAATCCGGGGAAGAGACCCAGTACTTC.

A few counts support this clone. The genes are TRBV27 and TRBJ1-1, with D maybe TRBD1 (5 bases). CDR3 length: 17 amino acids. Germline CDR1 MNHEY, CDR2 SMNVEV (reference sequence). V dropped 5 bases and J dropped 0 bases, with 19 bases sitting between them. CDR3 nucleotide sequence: TGTGCCAGCAGTAAGAGGAGGGGCCCTTCGATGAACACTGAAGCTTTCTTT. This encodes CASSKRRGPSMNTEAFF.

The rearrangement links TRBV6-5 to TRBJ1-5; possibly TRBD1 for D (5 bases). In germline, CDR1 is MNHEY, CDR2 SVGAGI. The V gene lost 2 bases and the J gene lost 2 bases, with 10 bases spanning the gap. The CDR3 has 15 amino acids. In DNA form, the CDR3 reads TGTGCCAGCAGTTACGGGGGACCGGGCAATCAGCCCCAGCATTTT. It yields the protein CASSYGGPGNQPQHF.

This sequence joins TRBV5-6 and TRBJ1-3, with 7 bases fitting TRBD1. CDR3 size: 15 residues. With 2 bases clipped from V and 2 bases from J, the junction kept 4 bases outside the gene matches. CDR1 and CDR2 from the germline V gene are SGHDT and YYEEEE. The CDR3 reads CASSFPDRAGNTIYF. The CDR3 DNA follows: TGTGCCAGCAGCTTCCCCGACAGGGCTGGAAACACCATATATTTT. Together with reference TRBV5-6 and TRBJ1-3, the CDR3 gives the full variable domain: DAGVTQSPTHLIKTRGQQVTLRCSPKSGHDTVSWYQQALGQGPQFIFQYYEEEERQRGNFPDRFSGHQFPNYSSELNVNALLLGDSALYLCASSFPDRAGNTIYFGEGSWLTVV.

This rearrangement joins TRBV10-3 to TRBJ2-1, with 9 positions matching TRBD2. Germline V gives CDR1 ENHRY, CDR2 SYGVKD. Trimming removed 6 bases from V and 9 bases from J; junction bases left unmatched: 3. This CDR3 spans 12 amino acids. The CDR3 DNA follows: TGTGCCATCAGCCTAGCGGGAACTGAGCAGTTCTTC. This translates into CAISLAGTEQFF.

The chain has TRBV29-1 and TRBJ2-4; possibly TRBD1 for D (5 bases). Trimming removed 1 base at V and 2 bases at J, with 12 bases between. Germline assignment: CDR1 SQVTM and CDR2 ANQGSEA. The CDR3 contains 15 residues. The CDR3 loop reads CSVEGARATKNIQYF. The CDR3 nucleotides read TGCAGCGTTGAAGGGGCCAGGGCTACCAAAAACATTCAGTACTTC.

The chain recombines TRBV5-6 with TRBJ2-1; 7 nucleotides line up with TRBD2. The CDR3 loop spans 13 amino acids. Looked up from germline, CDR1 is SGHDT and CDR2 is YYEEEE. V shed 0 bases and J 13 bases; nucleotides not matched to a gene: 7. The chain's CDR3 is CASSLAAGRVQFF. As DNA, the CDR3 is TGTGCCAGCAGCTTGGCCGCAGGGAGGGTCCAGTTCTTC.

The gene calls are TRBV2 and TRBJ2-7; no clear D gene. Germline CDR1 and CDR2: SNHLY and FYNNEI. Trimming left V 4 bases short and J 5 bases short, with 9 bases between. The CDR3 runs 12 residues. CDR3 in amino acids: CASSGDSNEQYF. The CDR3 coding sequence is TGTGCCAGCAGTGGCGATAGTAACGAGCAGTACTTC.